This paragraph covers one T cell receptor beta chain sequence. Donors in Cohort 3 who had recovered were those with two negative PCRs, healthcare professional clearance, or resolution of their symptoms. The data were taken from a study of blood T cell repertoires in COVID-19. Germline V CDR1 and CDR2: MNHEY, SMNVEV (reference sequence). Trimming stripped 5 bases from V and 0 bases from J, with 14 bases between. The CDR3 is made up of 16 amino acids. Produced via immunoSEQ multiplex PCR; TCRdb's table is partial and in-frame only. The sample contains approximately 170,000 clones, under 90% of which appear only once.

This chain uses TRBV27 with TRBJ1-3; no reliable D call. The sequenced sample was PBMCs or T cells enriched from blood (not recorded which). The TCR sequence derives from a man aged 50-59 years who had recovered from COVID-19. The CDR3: CASSPYGRDSGNTIYF. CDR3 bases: TGTGCCAGCAGTCCCTATGGACGGGACTCTGGAAACACCATATATTTT.